The 29 T cell receptor beta chains reported below all come from one sample, sequenced in a study of cytomegalovirus exposure and HLA in healthy donors. Primers: 60 Vbeta forward and 13 Jbeta reverse. Produced via immunoSEQ multiplex PCR; TCRdb's table is partial and in-frame only. Seen here are under 130,000 clones, around four fifths observed once, and the top ten hold 8.6%. The sample comprised PBMCs. Every receptor here comes from a middle-aged woman in good health and CMV-seropositive.

The chain couples TRBV29-1 to TRBJ1-1; TRBD1 matches 8 bases. Germline V gives CDR1 SQVTM, CDR2 ANQGSEA. The CDR3 consists of 13 residues. V shed 6 bases and J 2 bases; nucleotides not matched to a gene: 5. In nucleotides, the CDR3 is TGCAGCGTCGGGACAGGAATAAACACTGAAGCTTTCTTT. This translates into CSVGTGINTEAFF.

This chain links TRBV7-2 with TRBJ2-2; TRBD1 aligns across 8 bases. This CDR3 has 16 residues. With 4 bases clipped from V and 5 bases from J, the junction kept 9 bases outside the gene matches. In germline, CDR1 is SGHTA, CDR2 FQGNSA. Written as DNA, the CDR3 is TGTGCCAGCAGCTCCCACGGGACAGGTTTAACCGGGGAGCTGTTTTTT. This codes for CASSSHGTGLTGELFF. Supplemented by reference TRBV7-2 and TRBJ2-2, the full variable domain reads GAGVSQSPSNKVTEKGKDVELRCDPISGHTALYWYRQSLGQGLEFLIYFQGNSAPDKSGLPSDRFSAERTGGSVSTLTIQRTQQEDSAVYLCASSSHGTGLTGELFFGEGSRLTVL.

V usage is TRBV5-6 and J usage is TRBJ1-2, with D unclear. The germline CDR1 and CDR2 sequences are SGHDT and YYEEEE. With 4 bases removed from V and 1 base from J, the gap between germline ends came to 17 bases. The CDR3 is made up of 16 amino acids. The CDR3 coding sequence is TGTGCCAGCAGCCTACTGACCGGGTTCATTAACTATGGCTACACCTTC. Its protein is CASSLLTGFINYGYTF.

The gene calls are TRBV4-1 and TRBJ1-5; tentative D call: TRBD1 (5 bases). CDR1 and CDR2 (germline): MGHRA, YSYEKL. Trimming took 0 bases from V and 0 from J, leaving 9 bases between them. The CDR3 covers 16 residues. For the CDR3, the DNA is TGCGCCAGCAGCCAAGATATGGGGCTTAGCAATCAGCCCCAGCATTTT. It translates to CASSQDMGLSNQPQHF.

V usage is TRBV11-3 and J usage is TRBJ1-4; 9 nucleotides line up with TRBD1. With 4 bases clipped from V and 0 bases from J, the junction kept 3 bases outside the gene matches. The germline V gene has CDR1 SGHNT and CDR2 YENEEA. CDR3 size: 16 residues. This chain's CDR3 is CASSSGQGTTNEKLFF. The CDR3 DNA reads as TGTGCCAGCAGCTCGGGACAGGGAACAACTAATGAAAAACTGTTTTTT.

This clone was recorded only once. CDR3 bases: TGTGCCAGCAGTGACCCCAGTAGCAATCAGCCCCAGCATTTT. It is translated as CASSDPSSNQPQHF. The rearrangement uses TRBV2 and TRBJ1-5; D remains ambiguous. CDR1 and CDR2 from the germline V gene are SNHLY and FYNNEI. The CDR3 contains 14 residues. V dropped 3 bases and J dropped 0 bases, with 6 bases sitting between them.

The V call is TRBV28, the J call TRBJ1-1, with D possibly matching TRBD1 (5 bases). Germline V gene sequence: CDR1 MDHEN, CDR2 SYDVKM. The CDR3 is 16 residues long. Trimming removed 6 bases at V and 0 bases at J, with 17 bases between. CDR3 bases: TGTGCCAGCAGATACCCAGGGTGGACAATGAACACTGAAGCTTTCTTT. Translating gives CASRYPGWTMNTEAFF.

This rearrangement joins TRBV5-1 to TRBJ2-7; the D gene is possibly TRBD1 (5 bases). The CDR3 has 15 amino acids. V was cut by 0 bases and J by 0 bases, with 10 bases left in between. The germline V gene encodes CDR1 SGHRS and CDR2 YFSETQ. CDR3 loop: CASSLEGLLSYEQYF. The CDR3 bases are TGCGCCAGCAGCTTGGAGGGGCTCCTCTCCTACGAGCAGTACTTC.

The V and J genes are TRBV27 and TRBJ1-2; maybe TRBD1 (5 bases). This CDR3 contains 13 residues. Germline V lookup: CDR1 MNHEY, CDR2 SMNVEV (reference sequence). Between the trimmed V and J ends, which lost 2 bases and 2 bases, there was a span of 6 bases. The CDR3 DNA sequence: TGTGCCAGCAGTTTAAGACAGAACTATGGCTACACCTTC. It specifies CASSLRQNYGYTF.

This clone has more than one count but fewer than ten. The identical CDR3 is also encoded by other nucleotide sequences in the sample. The chain employs TRBV2 and TRBJ2-3; D may be TRBD2 (6 bases). In germline, CDR1 is SNHLY, CDR2 FYNNEI. The V gene lost 4 bases and the J gene lost 1 base, with 12 bases spanning the gap. This CDR3 is 15 amino acids long. CDR3 protein: CASSGRGGGTDTQYF. DNA for the CDR3: TGTGCCAGCAGTGGGAGAGGAGGGGGCACAGATACGCAGTATTTT.

The chain links TRBV23-1 to TRBJ2-7, with D perhaps matching TRBD1 (5 bases). TRBV23-1 is an open reading frame, and its role is uncertain. V was pared by 2 bases and J by 3 bases, with 14 bases between. CDR3 length equals 15 residues. Here the CDR3 reads CASSQNSDTYYEQYF. In DNA, the CDR3 is TGCGCCAGCAGTCAAAACTCGGACACTTACTACGAGCAGTACTTC.

The rearrangement links TRBV6-6 to TRBJ2-3, with 7 bases matching TRBD1. The V and J ends lost 1 base and 0 bases, in that order; junction bases with no gene match: 1. Germline CDR1 reads MNHNY; CDR2 reads SVGAGI (reference sequence). This CDR3 contains 15 residues. CDR3 DNA sequence: TGTGCCAGCAGTTACTGGGACAGAAGCACAGATACGCAGTATTTT. It encodes CASSYWDRSTDTQYF.

This chain connects TRBV5-8 to TRBJ1-4; D possibly corresponds to TRBD1 (6 bases). V shed 5 bases and J shed 0 bases, with 11 bases lying between them. The CDR3 is 15 residues long. In germline, CDR1 is SGHTS, CDR2 YDEGEE. CDR3 DNA sequence: TGTGCCAGCAGTACAGAGGGGGCAACTAATGAAAAACTGTTTTTT. Translating it yields CASSTEGATNEKLFF.

Here the CDR3 DNA reads TGTGCCAGCAGTTTAGGGGGGGGGACACACTATGGCTACACCTTC. Its translation: CASSLGGGTHYGYTF. The chain combines TRBV27 with TRBJ1-2; D possibly corresponds to TRBD1 (6 bases). V gave up 2 bases and J gave up 3 bases, with 13 bases separating them. The CDR3 has 15 amino acids. The germline gives CDR1 MNHEY, CDR2 SMNVEV (reference sequence).

J is TRBJ2-2 and V is TRBV5-6; the match to TRBD2 covers 11 bases. The germline CDR1 and CDR2 sequences are SGHDT and YYEEEE. J gave up 4 bases and V 7 bases, and 12 bases lay outside the gene matches. This CDR3 contains 17 residues. Here the CDR3 DNA reads TGTGCCAGCTCCCTGTCACCGGGACTAGCGGTCACCGGGGAGCTGTTTTTT. It is translated as CASSLSPGLAVTGELFF.

This clone came up a few times. As DNA, the CDR3 is TGCAGCGTTGATGTGGCCAGGGTGGGCACCGGGGAGCTGTTTTTT. As protein: CSVDVARVGTGELFF. The genes are TRBV29-1 and TRBJ2-2; D is perhaps TRBD1 (5 bases). The germline CDR1 and CDR2 sequences are SQVTM and ANQGSEA. V lost 3 bases to trimming and J lost 4 bases, with 15 bases between them. The CDR3 extends over 15 amino acids.

The chain recombines TRBV27 with TRBJ1-4, with D perhaps matching TRBD1 (6 bases). The germline gives CDR1 MNHEY, CDR2 SMNVEV (reference sequence). This CDR3 is built from 16 residues. Trimming cost V 5 bases and J 0 bases, with 13 bases left between them. CDR3 sequence: CASSIQWTATNEKLFF. CDR3 in DNA: TGTGCCAGCAGTATCCAATGGACAGCAACTAATGAAAAACTGTTTTTT.

The chain recombines TRBV6-1 with TRBJ2-1; D not resolved. Trimming removed 7 bases at V and 5 bases at J, with 12 bases between. The CDR3 covers 13 residues. The V gene's germline CDR1 is MNHNS and CDR2 SASEGT. CDR3 sequence: CASMYSLNNEQFF. CDR3 nucleotides: TGTGCCAGCATGTATAGCCTTAACAATGAGCAGTTCTTC.

This chain connects TRBV11-3 to TRBJ2-7; a possible D gene is TRBD2 (5 bases). V gave up 0 bases and J gave up 6 bases, with 15 bases separating them. Germline CDR1 reads SGHNT; CDR2 reads YENEEA. The CDR3 runs 15 residues. The CDR3 here is CASSLDPGMAAEQYF. The CDR3, as DNA: TGTGCCAGCAGCTTAGATCCGGGGATGGCCGCCGAGCAGTACTTC. Supplemented by reference TRBV11-3 and TRBJ2-7, the full variable domain reads EAGVVQSPRYKIIEKKQPVAFWCNPISGHNTLYWYLQNLGQGPELLIRYENEEAVDDSQLPKDRFSAERLKGVDSTLKIQPAELGDSAVYLCASSLDPGMAAEQYFGPGTRLTVT.

In nucleotides, the CDR3 is TGTGCCAGCAGCGCGGGGGGGATTAGCAATCAGCCCCAGCATTTT. It translates to CASSAGGISNQPQHF. J is TRBJ1-5 and V is TRBV9; tentative D call: TRBD1 (5 bases). Germline-derived CDR1 and CDR2 are SGDLS and YYNGEE. The CDR3 length is 15 residues. Trimming took off 3 bases at V and 0 bases at J, with 10 bases between the two ends.

This clone was found once. The V and J genes are TRBV5-1 and TRBJ1-3; no definite D call. This CDR3 is 15 amino acids long. Trimming removed 4 bases at V and 0 bases at J, with 11 bases between. Germline CDR1 and CDR2: SGHRS and YFSETQ. CDR3 DNA: TGCGCCAGCAGCCCCCCCGGGAGCTCTGGAAACACCATATATTTT. This gives the protein CASSPPGSSGNTIYF. Full variable domain (rest looked up from reference TRBV5-1 and TRBJ1-3): KAGVTQTPRYLIKTRGQQVTLSCSPISGHRSVSWYQQTPGQGLQFLFEYFSETQRNKGNFPGRFSGRQFSNSRSEMNVSTLELGDSALYLCASSPPGSSGNTIYFGEGSWLTVV.

The chain combines TRBV6-5 with TRBJ2-2; 12 nucleotides match TRBD2. V trimming: 2 bases; J trimming: 6 bases; junction bases outside the gene matches: 4. Per germline, CDR1 MNHEY and CDR2 SVGAGI. The CDR3 length is 16 residues. CDR3 sequence (DNA): TGTGCCAGCAGTTACGCTAGCGGGGGGGCCTCCGGGGAGCTGTTTTTT. Encoded protein: CASSYASGGASGELFF.

The rearrangement uses TRBV27 and TRBJ2-7; D possibly corresponds to TRBD1 (6 bases). The CDR3 spans 15 residues. Germline CDR1 MNHEY, CDR2 SMNVEV (reference sequence). Trimming took off 5 bases at V and 0 bases at J, with 14 bases between the two ends. This chain's CDR3 is CASSVRGPSSYEQYF. DNA of the CDR3: TGTGCCAGCAGTGTCAGGGGTCCGAGCTCCTACGAGCAGTACTTC.

This clone was picked up a small number of times. The chain uses TRBV19 and TRBJ2-5, with 10 bases that match TRBD1. Trimming removed 8 bases from V and 3 bases from J; junction bases left unmatched: 0. From germline, CDR1 is LNHDA and CDR2 SQIVND (reference sequence). This CDR3 region has 12 residues. Here the CDR3 DNA reads TGTGCCAGTGGGACAGGGGAAGAGACCCAGTACTTC. This encodes CASGTGEETQYF.

The V call is TRBV10-3, the J call TRBJ2-7; 7 bases fit TRBD1. The V gene end was trimmed by 9 bases and the J gene end by 1 base; junction bases not matched to a gene: 15. The V gene's germline CDR1 is ENHRY and CDR2 SYGVKD. This CDR3 is 16 amino acids long. Here the CDR3 reads CAIRGYRDSSSYEQYF. CDR3 nucleotide sequence: TGTGCCATTAGAGGTTACCGGGACAGTTCTTCCTACGAGCAGTACTTC.

This rearrangement joins TRBV27 to TRBJ2-5, with 7 bases identical to TRBD1. The J call may be incorrect, as the DNA end agrees better with TRBJ2-7. The V gene's germline CDR1 is MNHEY and CDR2 SMNVEV (reference sequence). This CDR3 is 15 amino acids long. The CDR3 spells CASSTLGTASYEQYF. In nucleotides, the CDR3 is TGTGCCAGCAGTACACTGGGGACAGCCAGCTACGAGCAGTACTTC.

This sequence joins TRBV6-5 and TRBJ1-4; TRBD1 agrees at 8 bases. This CDR3 comprises 15 residues. J lost 8 bases, V lost 0 bases, and 5 bases had no gene match. From germline, CDR1 is MNHEY and CDR2 SVGAGI. The CDR3 loop is CASSYSAGGQEKLFF. The CDR3 nucleotides are TGTGCCAGCAGTTACTCGGCAGGGGGCCAAGAAAAACTGTTTTTT.

V and J are TRBV27 and TRBJ2-7; TRBD1 matches at 7 bases. Losses at the gene ends were 5 bases for V and 4 bases for J; bases not matched to a gene: 8. Germline V lookup: CDR1 MNHEY, CDR2 SMNVEV (reference sequence). The CDR3 has 14 amino acids. CDR3 in DNA: TGTGCCAGCAGTCTCTCCCGGGACAGTTACGAGCAGTACTTC. Translated, it gives CASSLSRDSYEQYF.

The chain joins TRBV5-4 to TRBJ1-1, with 10 bases identical to TRBD1. The CDR3 extends over 14 amino acids. CDR1 is SGHNT and CDR2 is YYREEE in the germline V gene (reference sequence). The V segment lost 4 bases and the J segment 5 bases; nucleotides outside the gene matches: 5. The CDR3 coding sequence is TGTGCCAGCAGCCGGGACAGGGGTTATACTGAAGCTTTCTTT. Its protein is CASSRDRGYTEAFF.